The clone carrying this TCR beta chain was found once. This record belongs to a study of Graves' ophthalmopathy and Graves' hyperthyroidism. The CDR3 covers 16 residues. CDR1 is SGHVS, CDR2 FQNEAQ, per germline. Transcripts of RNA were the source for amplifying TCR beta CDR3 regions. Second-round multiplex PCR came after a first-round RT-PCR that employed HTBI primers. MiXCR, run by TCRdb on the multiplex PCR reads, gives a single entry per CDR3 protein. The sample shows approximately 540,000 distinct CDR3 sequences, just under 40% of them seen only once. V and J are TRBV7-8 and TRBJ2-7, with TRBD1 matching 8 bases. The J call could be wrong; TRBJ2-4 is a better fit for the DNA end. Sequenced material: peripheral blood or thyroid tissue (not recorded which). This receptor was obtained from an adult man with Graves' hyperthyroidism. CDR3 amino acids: CASSYNRGIAKNIQYF. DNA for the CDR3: TGTGCCAGCAGCTACAACAGGGGGATAGCCAAAAACATTCAGTACTTC.